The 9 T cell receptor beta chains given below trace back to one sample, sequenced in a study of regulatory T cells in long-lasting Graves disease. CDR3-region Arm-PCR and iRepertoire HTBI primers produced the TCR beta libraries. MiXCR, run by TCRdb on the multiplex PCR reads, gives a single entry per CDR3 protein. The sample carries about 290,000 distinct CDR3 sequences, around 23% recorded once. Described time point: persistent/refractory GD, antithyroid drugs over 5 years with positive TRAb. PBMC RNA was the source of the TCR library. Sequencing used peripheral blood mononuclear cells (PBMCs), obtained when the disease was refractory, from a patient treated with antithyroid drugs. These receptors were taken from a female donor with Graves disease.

CDR3 region: CASSQVAHISNQPQHF. CDR3 coding DNA: TGCGCCAGCAGCCAAGTTGCCCACATTAGCAATCAGCCCCAGCATTTT. The chain has TRBV4-1 and TRBJ1-5; no definite D call. This CDR3 region has 16 residues. The V gene's germline CDR1 is MGHRA and CDR2 YSYEKL. Trimming stripped 1 base from V and 0 bases from J, with 10 bases between.

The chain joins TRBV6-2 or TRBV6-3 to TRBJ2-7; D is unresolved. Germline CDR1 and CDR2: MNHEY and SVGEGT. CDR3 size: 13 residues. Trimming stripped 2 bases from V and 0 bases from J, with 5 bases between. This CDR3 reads CASSYRSSYEQYF. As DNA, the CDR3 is TGTGCCAGCAGTTACAGGTCCTCCTACGAGCAGTACTTC.

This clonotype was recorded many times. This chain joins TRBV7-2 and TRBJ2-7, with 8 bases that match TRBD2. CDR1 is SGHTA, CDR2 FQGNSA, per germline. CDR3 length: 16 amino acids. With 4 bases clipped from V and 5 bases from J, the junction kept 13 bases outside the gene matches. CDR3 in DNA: TGTGCCAGCAGCTCCCAGGGGAGGCTAGCGGGCCACGAGCAGTACTTC. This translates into CASSSQGRLAGHEQYF. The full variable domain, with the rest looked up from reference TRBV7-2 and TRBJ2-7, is GAGVSQSPSNKVTEKGKDVELRCDPISGHTALYWYRQSLGQGLEFLIYFQGNSAPDKSGLPSDRFSAERTGGSVSTLTIQRTQQEDSAVYLCASSSQGRLAGHEQYFGPGTRLTVT.

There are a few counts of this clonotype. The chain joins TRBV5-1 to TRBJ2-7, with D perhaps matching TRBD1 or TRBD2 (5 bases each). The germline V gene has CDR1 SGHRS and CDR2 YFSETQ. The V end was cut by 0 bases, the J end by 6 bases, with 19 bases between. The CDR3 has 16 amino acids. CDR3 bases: TGCGCCAGCAGCTTGGAAGTAGGGACCAACGTGGTCGAGCAGTACTTC. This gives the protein CASSLEVGTNVVEQYF.

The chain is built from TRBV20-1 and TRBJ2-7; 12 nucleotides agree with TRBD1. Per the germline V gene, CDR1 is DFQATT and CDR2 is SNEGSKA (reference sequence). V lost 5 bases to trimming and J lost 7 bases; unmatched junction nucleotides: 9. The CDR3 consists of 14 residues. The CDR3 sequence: CSAPGDRGRSEQYF. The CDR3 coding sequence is TGCAGTGCTCCGGGGGACAGGGGGCGTAGTGAGCAGTACTTC.

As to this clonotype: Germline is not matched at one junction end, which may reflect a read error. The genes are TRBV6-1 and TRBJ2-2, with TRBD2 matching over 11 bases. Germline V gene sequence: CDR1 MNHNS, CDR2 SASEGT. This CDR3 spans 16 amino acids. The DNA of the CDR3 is TGTGCCGGCAGGACGACTAGCGGGATGAACACCGGGGAGCTGTTTTTT. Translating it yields CAGRTTSGMNTGELFF.

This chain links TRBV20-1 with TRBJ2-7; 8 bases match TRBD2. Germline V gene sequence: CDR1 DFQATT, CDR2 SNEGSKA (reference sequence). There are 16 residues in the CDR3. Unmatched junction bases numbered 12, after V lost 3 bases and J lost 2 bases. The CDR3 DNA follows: TGCAGTGCTAGTGATCTAGCGGGTTCAAATACCTACGAGCAGTACTTC. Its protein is CSASDLAGSNTYEQYF.

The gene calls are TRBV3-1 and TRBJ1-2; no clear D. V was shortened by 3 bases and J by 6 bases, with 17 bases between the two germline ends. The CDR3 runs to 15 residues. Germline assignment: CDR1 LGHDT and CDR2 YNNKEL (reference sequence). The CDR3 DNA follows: TGTGCCAGCAGCCAGACTCAACTAAGGCTCCATGGCTACACCTTC. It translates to CASSQTQLRLHGYTF.

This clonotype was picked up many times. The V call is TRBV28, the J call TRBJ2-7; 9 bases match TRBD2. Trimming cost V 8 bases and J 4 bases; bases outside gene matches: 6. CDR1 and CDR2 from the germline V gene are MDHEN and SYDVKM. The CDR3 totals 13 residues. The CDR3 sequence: CASEASGTYEQYF. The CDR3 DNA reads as TGTGCCAGCGAAGCTAGCGGGACTTACGAGCAGTACTTC.